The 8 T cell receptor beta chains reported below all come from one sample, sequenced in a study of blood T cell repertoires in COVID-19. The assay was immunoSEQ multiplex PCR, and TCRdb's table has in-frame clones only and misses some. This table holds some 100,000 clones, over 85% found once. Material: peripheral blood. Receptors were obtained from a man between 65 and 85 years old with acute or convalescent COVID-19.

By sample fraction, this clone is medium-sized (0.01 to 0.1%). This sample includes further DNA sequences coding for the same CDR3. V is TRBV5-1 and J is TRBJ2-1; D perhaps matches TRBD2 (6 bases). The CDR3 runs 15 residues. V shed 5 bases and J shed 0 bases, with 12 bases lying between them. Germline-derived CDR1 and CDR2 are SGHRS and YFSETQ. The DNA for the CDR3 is TGCGCCAGCAGTTTCGCGCGGGGCTCCTACAATGAGCAGTTCTTC. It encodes CASSFARGSYNEQFF.

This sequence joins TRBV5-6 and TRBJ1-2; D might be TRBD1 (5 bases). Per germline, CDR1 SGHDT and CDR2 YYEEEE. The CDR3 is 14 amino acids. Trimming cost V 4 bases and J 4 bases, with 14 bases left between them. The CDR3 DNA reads TGTGCCAGCAGCCCCCGGGTGGGGCCCTATGGCTACACCTTC. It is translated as CASSPRVGPYGYTF.

CDR3 bases: TGCGCCAGCAGCGCGGGACAGAGATCGGGGGAGCTGTTTTTT. Translated, it gives CASSAGQRSGELFF. The chain links TRBV5-1 to TRBJ2-2; weak D call: TRBD1 (7 bases). The CDR3 is made up of 14 amino acids. Germline V gene sequence: CDR1 SGHRS, CDR2 YFSETQ. The V end was cut by 4 bases, the J end by 8 bases, with 15 bases between.

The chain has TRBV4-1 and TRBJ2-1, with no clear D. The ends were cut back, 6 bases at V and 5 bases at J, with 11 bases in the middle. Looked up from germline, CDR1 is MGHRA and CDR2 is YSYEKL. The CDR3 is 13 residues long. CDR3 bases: TGCGCCAGCAGTTCACTCCAGGACAATGAGCAGTTCTTC. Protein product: CASSSLQDNEQFF.

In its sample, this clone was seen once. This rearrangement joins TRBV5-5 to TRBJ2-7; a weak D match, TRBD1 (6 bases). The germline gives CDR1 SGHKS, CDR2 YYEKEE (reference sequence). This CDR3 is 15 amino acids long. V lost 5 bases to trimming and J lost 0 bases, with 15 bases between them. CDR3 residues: CASRLTGQISYEQYF. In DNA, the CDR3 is TGTGCCAGCAGACTTACGGGACAAATCTCCTACGAGCAGTACTTC.

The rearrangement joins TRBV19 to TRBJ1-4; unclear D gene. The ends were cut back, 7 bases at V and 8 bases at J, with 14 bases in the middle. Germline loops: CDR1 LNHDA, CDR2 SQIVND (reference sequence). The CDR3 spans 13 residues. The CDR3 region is CASNPGSWEKLFF. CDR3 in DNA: TGTGCCAGTAATCCGGGGTCGTGGGAAAAACTGTTTTTT.

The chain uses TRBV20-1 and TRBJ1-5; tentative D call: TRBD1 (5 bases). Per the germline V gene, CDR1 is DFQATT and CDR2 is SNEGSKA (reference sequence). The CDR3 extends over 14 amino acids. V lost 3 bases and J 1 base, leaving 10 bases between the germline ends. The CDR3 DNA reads TGCAGTGCTAGTGTCTCAGGGAGCAATCAGCCCCAGCATTTT. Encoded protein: CSASVSGSNQPQHF.

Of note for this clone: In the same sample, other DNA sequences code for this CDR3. CDR3 sequence reads: CASSYGGAGNTIYF. The CDR3 DNA reads TGTGCCAGCAGTTACGGCGGGGCTGGAAACACCATATATTTT. The genes are TRBV6-5 and TRBJ1-3; no definite D call. This CDR3 is 14 amino acids long. Between the trimmed V and J ends, which lost 2 bases and 2 bases, there was a span of 7 bases. Germline assignment: CDR1 MNHEY and CDR2 SVGAGI.